This T cell receptor beta chain appears in the sequencing data of a study of blood T cell repertoires in COVID-19. Whole-study context: COVID-19 samples collected from the United States, Italy and Spain covered acute and convalescent phases.

This CDR3 is built from 15 residues. Trimming at V came to 4 bases and at J to 7 bases, leaving 2 bases not matched to a gene. Looked up from germline, CDR1 is SGHTA and CDR2 is FQGNSA. Study members were between about 18 and 89 years old and lived in about two dozen US regions. Donors were grouped by their self-reported clinical history. Authors' methods: Reference gene primers were amplified, and this amplification served to estimate nucleated cell counts. Method: immunoSEQ multiplex PCR; TCRdb's copy keeps in-frame clones and lacks some. That table gives V, J and clone size, and the DNA gave D and trimming. The sample lists more than 350,000 clones; around 87% were seen once.

The receptor was isolated from a woman aged 50 to 60 who had recovered from COVID-19. Input material: PBMCs or T cells enriched from blood (not recorded which). V and J are TRBV7-2 and TRBJ2-1; 15 bases match TRBD2. The CDR3, as DNA: TGTGCCAGCAGCTGGACTAGCGGGGGGGCGAATGAGCAGTTCTTC. Amino acids: CASSWTSGGANEQFF.